These 14 T cell receptor beta chains were sequenced from one sample in a study of T-cell reconstitution after alpha-beta-depleted transplantation in children. Preparation of the TCRbeta library was carried out with unique molecular identifiers. TCRdb reprocessed the PCR reads with MiXCR, giving one entry per CDR3 protein. The sample shows 500,000 or so distinct CDR3 sequences, about 33% of them seen only once. This sample comprised PBMCs from the stem cell graft donor, obtained from the stem cell graft. Receptor source: a human donor who donated a stem cell graft to a child with aplastic anemia.

The chain links TRBV6-1 to TRBJ2-3; TRBD2 aligns across 13 bases. J was trimmed by 6 bases and V by 5 bases; bases with no gene match: 11. CDR1 is MNHNS, CDR2 SASEGT, per germline. This CDR3 has 17 residues. The chain's CDR3 is CASSLAGLAGVADTQYF. CDR3 bases: TGTGCCAGCAGTCTCGCCGGACTAGCGGGAGTAGCGGATACGCAGTATTTT.

This clonotype showed up just a few times. The chain combines TRBV6-2 or TRBV6-3 with TRBJ2-3; TRBD2 matches 10 bases. Germline V CDR1 and CDR2: MNHEY, SVGEGT. CDR3 length: 19 residues. Trimming removed 0 bases from V and 1 base from J; junction bases left unmatched: 10. As DNA, the CDR3 is TGTGCCAGCAGTTACTCGACCAGCGGGAGGGTGGCGGGCACAGATACGCAGTATTTT. Translated, it gives CASSYSTSGRVAGTDTQYF.

The chain recombines TRBV12-3 or TRBV12-4 with TRBJ1-1; D gene uncertain. The CDR3 contains 15 residues. V was trimmed by 5 bases and J by 3 bases, leaving 16 bases between them. CDR3 loop: CASSEAKGGHTEAFF. The CDR3 region has the DNA TGTGCCAGCAGTGAAGCAAAAGGCGGGCACACTGAAGCTTTCTTT.

This chain joins TRBV21-1 and TRBJ2-5. TRBV21-1 is a pseudogene segment. The CDR3 has 14 amino acids. The chain's CDR3 is CASSKVCGQETQYF. As DNA, the CDR3 is TGTGCCAGCAGCAAAGTTTGCGGCCAAGAGACCCAGTACTTC.

The genes are TRBV5-6 and TRBJ1-1; a weak D match, TRBD1 (6 bases). The germline CDR1 and CDR2 sequences are SGHDT and YYEEEE. V was cut by 0 bases and J by 0 bases, with 12 bases left in between. CDR3 length: 16 residues. CDR3 sequence reads: CASSLDLGAVNTEAFF. The CDR3 nucleotides are TGTGCCAGCAGCTTGGATCTGGGGGCAGTGAACACTGAAGCTTTCTTT.

CDR3 coding DNA: TGCGCCAGCAGCCGGGGACAGGGGGCGAACGATGAAAAACTGTTTTTT. It is translated as CASSRGQGANDEKLFF. J is TRBJ1-4 and V is TRBV5-1; TRBD1 aligns across 12 bases. The CDR3 covers 16 residues. Germline CDR1 and CDR2: SGHRS and YFSETQ. V trimming: 4 bases; J trimming: 6 bases; junction bases outside the gene matches: 7.

The V call is TRBV12-3 or TRBV12-4, the J call TRBJ1-2; 9 bases map to TRBD1. After removal of 5 bases from V and 4 bases from J, the junction contained 5 bases not matched to a gene. The CDR3 spans 14 residues. For the CDR3, the DNA is TGTGCCAGCAGTAACAGGGGGCGCGGCTATGGCTACACCTTC. This codes for CASSNRGRGYGYTF.

The chain is built from TRBV20-1 and TRBJ1-5; D is perhaps TRBD1 (5 bases). The CDR3 is 12 amino acids. The germline gives CDR1 DFQATT, CDR2 SNEGSKA (reference sequence). V was cut by 5 bases and J by 7 bases, with 12 bases left in between. Here the CDR3 reads CSAGRGGQPQHF. CDR3 sequence (DNA): TGCAGTGCTGGGAGGGGAGGACAGCCCCAGCATTTT.

This clonotype was seen a handful of times. The V call is TRBV12-3 or TRBV12-4, the J call TRBJ1-1, with D unclear. The V and J ends lost 3 bases and 0 bases respectively, with 5 bases between them. The CDR3 spans 13 residues. The CDR3 coding sequence is TGTGCCAGCAGTTTCCCCATGAACACTGAAGCTTTCTTT. It translates to CASSFPMNTEAFF.

The chain carries TRBV6-5 and TRBJ1-4; 8 bases align to TRBD1. V lost 2 bases and J lost 8; bases outside the gene matches: 4. The germline gives CDR1 MNHEY, CDR2 SVGAGI. The CDR3 has 14 residues. Here the CDR3 DNA reads TGTGCCAGCAGTTACCGGGCAGGGGGCGAAAAACTGTTTTTT. Its protein product is CASSYRAGGEKLFF.

This clonotype was recorded a few times. This sequence joins TRBV7-2 and TRBJ2-5; 8 bases line up with TRBD1. The CDR3 length is 13 residues. Germline V lookup: CDR1 SGHTA, CDR2 FQGNSA. The V and J ends lost 6 bases and 5 bases, in that order; junction bases with no gene match: 5. The DNA of the CDR3 is TGTGCCAGCAGAAATACAGGGGGGGAGACCCAGTACTTC. Amino acid sequence: CASRNTGGETQYF.

As for this clonotype: A read error may produce the germline difference seen at one junction end. This sequence joins TRBV9 and TRBJ2-2, with D possibly matching TRBD2 (6 bases). Germline lookup yields CDR1 SGDLS and CDR2 YYNGEE. The CDR3 sequence is 13 residues long. As DNA, the CDR3 is TGTGCAAGCAGCGTAGAGGACTACGGGGAGCTGTTTTTT. It translates to CASSVEDYGELFF.

The chain joins TRBV12-3 or TRBV12-4 to TRBJ1-2, with 8 bases identical to TRBD1. V shed 6 bases and J 4 bases; nucleotides not matched to a gene: 4. The CDR3 has 13 residues. CDR3 residues: CASRGTGSYGYTF. The CDR3 nucleotides read TGTGCCAGCAGAGGGACAGGTTCCTATGGCTACACCTTC.

The chain has TRBV5-5 and TRBJ1-1; D gene unclear. V was trimmed by 5 bases and J by 4 bases, leaving 15 bases between them. CDR3 length equals 14 residues. The germline V gene encodes CDR1 SGHKS and CDR2 YYEKEE (reference sequence). Here the CDR3 DNA reads TGTGCCAGCAGACTTACAACAGTACCCACTGAAGCTTTCTTT. Encoded protein: CASRLTTVPTEAFF.